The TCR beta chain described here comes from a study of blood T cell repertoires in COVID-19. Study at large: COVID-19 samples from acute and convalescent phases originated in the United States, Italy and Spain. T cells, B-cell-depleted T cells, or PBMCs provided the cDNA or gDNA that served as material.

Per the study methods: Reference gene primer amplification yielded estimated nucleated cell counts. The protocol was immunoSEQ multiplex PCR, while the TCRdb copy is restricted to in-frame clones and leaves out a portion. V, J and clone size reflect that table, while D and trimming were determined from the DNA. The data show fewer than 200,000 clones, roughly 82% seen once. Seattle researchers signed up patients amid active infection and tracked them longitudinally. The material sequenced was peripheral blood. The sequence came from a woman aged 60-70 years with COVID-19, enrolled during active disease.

The DNA for the CDR3 is TGTGCCAGCAGTATAAGACAGGCCGCTCAGCCCCAGCATTTT. This codes for CASSIRQAAQPQHF. The V call is TRBV28, the J call TRBJ1-5; possibly TRBD1 for D (6 bases). The V end lost 5 bases, the J end lost 6 bases, and 14 bases lay between the germline ends. The CDR3 extends over 14 amino acids. Germline assignment: CDR1 MDHEN and CDR2 SYDVKM.